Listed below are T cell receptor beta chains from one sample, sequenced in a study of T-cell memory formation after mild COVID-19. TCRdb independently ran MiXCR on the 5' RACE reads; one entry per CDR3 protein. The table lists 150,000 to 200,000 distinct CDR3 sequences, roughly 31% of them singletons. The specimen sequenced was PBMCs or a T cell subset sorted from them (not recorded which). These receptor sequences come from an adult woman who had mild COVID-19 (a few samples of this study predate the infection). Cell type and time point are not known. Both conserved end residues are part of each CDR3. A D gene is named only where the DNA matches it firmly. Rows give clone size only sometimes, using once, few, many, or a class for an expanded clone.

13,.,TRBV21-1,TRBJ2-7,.,TGTGCCAGCAGCGAGGGCTTCAGGCCCCTCCAAGACTTC,CASSEGFRPLQDF
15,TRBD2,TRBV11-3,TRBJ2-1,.,TGTGCCAGCAGCTTAGAAAGCGGGGGGAGCTATGAGCAGTTCTTC,CASSLESGGSYEQFF
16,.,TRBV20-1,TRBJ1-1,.,TGCAGTGCTGTTCGAGCGACCAGGGTTCGGGACACTGAAGCTTTCTTT,CSAVRATRVRDTEAFF
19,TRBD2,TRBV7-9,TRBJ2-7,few,TGTGCCAGCAGCCCCGGACTAGCGGGGGCCCTACCCAGCTCCTACGAGCAGTACTTC,CASSPGLAGALPSSYEQYF
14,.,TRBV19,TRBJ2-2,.,TGTGCCAGTAGTAAAAGGAGGAACACCGGGGAGCTGTTTTTT,CASSKRRNTGELFF
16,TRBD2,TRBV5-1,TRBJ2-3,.,TGCGCCAGCAGCCCCGCAGCAGCGGGGGGCACAGATACGCAGTATTTT,CASSPAAAGGTDTQYF
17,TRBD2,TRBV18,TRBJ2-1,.,TGTGCCAGCTCCTTCGGGACTACCTACTACCCCTACAATGAGCAGTTCTTC,CASSFGTTYYPYNEQFF
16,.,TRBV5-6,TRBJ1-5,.,TGTGCCAGCAGCTTGGGGGGCAGGGAGGTCAATCAGCCCCAGCATTTT,CASSLGGREVNQPQHF
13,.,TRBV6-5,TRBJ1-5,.,TGTGCCAGCAGTTCAAGGGCTTATCAGCCCCAGCATTTT,CASSSRAYQPQHF
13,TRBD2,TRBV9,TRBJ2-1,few,TGTGCCAGCGGACTAGCGGGAGTAAAGGAGCAGTTCTTC,CASGLAGVKEQFF
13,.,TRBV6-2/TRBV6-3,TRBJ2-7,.,TGTGCCAGCAGTTACGTTTCCCGGGGCGAGCAGTACTTC,CASSYVSRGEQYF
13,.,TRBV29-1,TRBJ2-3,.,TGCAGCGTTGTGGGGCTTAGCGCAGATACGCAGTATTTT,CSVVGLSADTQYF
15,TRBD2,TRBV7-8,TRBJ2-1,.,TGTGCCAGCAGTGTAGCGGGAGGGACCTACAATGAGCAGTTCTTC,CASSVAGGTYNEQFF
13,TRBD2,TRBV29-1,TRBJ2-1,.,TGCAGCGTGGGGACTAGCGGGGCTAATGAGCAGTTCTTC,CSVGTSGANEQFF
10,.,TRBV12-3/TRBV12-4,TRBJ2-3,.,TGTGCCAGCAGCCTGGGTACGCAGTATTTT,CASSLGTQYF
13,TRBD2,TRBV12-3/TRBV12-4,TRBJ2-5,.,TGTGCCAGCAGTGCGGGGGAATGGGAGACCCAGTACTTC,CASSAGEWETQYF
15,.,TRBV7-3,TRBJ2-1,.,TGTGCCAGCAGCCTGACTGGGGACTCCTACAATGAGCAGTTCTTC,CASSLTGDSYNEQFF
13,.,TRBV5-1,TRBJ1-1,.,TGCGCCAGCCGAGGCCTGTCGAACACTGAAGCTTTCTTT,CASRGLSNTEAFF
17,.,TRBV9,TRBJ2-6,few,TGTGCCAGCAGCGTTCAGAAGGGTAGCTCTGGGGCCAACGTCCTGACTTTC,CASSVQKGSSGANVLTF
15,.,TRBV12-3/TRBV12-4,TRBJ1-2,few,TGTGCCAGCAGTTTCAGGCAGGTGAAGAACTATGGCTACACCTTC,CASSFRQVKNYGYTF
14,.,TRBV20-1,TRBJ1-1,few,TGCAGTGCTAGTCCAGGTGGCCGGGGCACTGAAGCTTTCTTT,CSASPGGRGTEAFF
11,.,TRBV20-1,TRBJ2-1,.,TGCAGTGCTGGACGTGTCAATGAGCAGTTCTTC,CSAGRVNEQFF
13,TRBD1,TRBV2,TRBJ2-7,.,TGTGCCAGCAGTGGGGACAGATCCTACGAGCAGTACTTC,CASSGDRSYEQYF
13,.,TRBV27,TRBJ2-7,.,TGTGCCAGCAGTCCCCGGGACAACTACGAGCAGTACTTC,CASSPRDNYEQYF
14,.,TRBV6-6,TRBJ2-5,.,TGTGCCAGCAGTTACATCGTGGGAGAAGAGACCCAGTACTTC,CASSYIVGEETQYF
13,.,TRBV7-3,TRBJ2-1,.,TGTGCCAGCAGCCCCGACCCCGGGGATGAGCAGTTCTTC,CASSPDPGDEQFF
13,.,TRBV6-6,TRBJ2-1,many,TGTGCCAGCCGAGCAGGGGTGAGCAATGAGCAGTTCTTC,CASRAGVSNEQFF
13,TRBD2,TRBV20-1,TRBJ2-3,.,TGCAGTGCTCCGGCGACTAGCGGGAGGCCGCAGTATTTT,CSAPATSGRPQYF
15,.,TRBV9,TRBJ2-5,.,TGTGCCAGCAGCCCCCCCGGGCCCCCTTACGAGACCCAGTACTTC,CASSPPGPPYETQYF
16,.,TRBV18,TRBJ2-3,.,TGTGCCAGCTCACCACCACGGGGCCGAGGCACAGATACGCAGTATTTT,CASSPPRGRGTDTQYF
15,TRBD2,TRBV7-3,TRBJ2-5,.,TGTGCCAGCAGCTTAACGACTAGCGGGACAGAGACCCAGTACTTC,CASSLTTSGTETQYF
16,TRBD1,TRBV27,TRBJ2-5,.,TGTGCCAGCAGTGACGACAGGGTCTCCCTTAAGGAGACCCAGTACTTC,CASSDDRVSLKETQYF
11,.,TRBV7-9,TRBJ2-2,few,TGTGCCAGCAGCTCTTCGAGGGAGCTGTTTTTT,CASSSSRELFF
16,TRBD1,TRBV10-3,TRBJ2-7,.,TGTGCCATCAGTGATTATCGGGACAGGAGCTCCTACGAGCAGTACTTC,CAISDYRDRSSYEQYF
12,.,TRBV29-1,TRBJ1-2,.,TGCAGCGTGACTCGAGGGCAGGGAGGCTACACCTTC,CSVTRGQGGYTF
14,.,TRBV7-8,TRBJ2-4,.,TGTGCCAGCAGCTTGCAAAGGTCAGGGTACATTCAGTACTTC,CASSLQRSGYIQYF
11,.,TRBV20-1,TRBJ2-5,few,TGCAGTGGGACTGCCCAAGAGACCCAGTACTTC,CSGTAQETQYF
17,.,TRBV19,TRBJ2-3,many,TGTGCCAGTAGTATAGACCCCTCAGCGGGCGGGACAGATACGCAGTATTTT,CASSIDPSAGGTDTQYF
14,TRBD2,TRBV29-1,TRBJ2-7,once,TGCAGCGTACCGGGACTAGCGGGAGACTACGAGCAGTACTTC,CSVPGLAGDYEQYF
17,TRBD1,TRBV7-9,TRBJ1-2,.,TGTGCCAGCAGCCAAACTCCGTTACAGGGGCCCCTCTATGGCTACACCTTC,CASSQTPLQGPLYGYTF